This TCR beta chain was retrieved from a study of neoadjuvant anti-PD-1 for oral cavity cancer. Produced via immunoSEQ multiplex PCR; TCRdb's table is partial and in-frame only. The sample consists of around 8,200 clones, about half of them appearing once. Stage II-IVA oral cavity squamous cell carcinoma was new and untreated by systemic or radiation therapy. With 0 bases removed from V and 7 bases from J, the gap between germline ends came to 6 bases. The V gene's germline CDR1 is SGHAT and CDR2 FQDESV (reference sequence). The CDR3 length is 12 residues. The sequencing here drew on tumor tissue, taken before nivolumab (anti-PD-1) treatment. This sequence originates from a person aged 40 to 85 with oral cavity squamous cell carcinoma. The rearrangement links TRBV11-1 to TRBJ1-1; D ambiguous. CDR3 sequence (DNA): TGTGCCAGCAGCTTAGCCGGAGGTGAAGCTTTCTTT. Its protein is CASSLAGGEAFF.